This TCR beta chain was profiled in a study of T-cell memory formation after mild COVID-19. Study-wide context: Across donors, TCR clusters were largely donor specific. Overall study findings and caveats: The study detected some responding clones in pre-infection memory, suggesting cross-reactive memory joined. Contracting CD4+ clones sat mainly in CM and EM; CD8+ in EMRA. Balance between CD4 and CD8 was seen in clones contracting day 15 to 85, and a CD4+ lean was seen in later expanders.

The CDR3 loop spans 15 amino acids. The germline gives CDR1 DFQATT, CDR2 SNEGSKA (reference sequence). Trimming cost V 1 base and J 2 bases, with 9 bases left between them. To note about this clonotype: Its target is not known.

MiXCR, applied by TCRdb to the 5' RACE reads, yields one record per CDR3 protein. The repertoire has approximately 250,000 distinct CDR3 sequences, about 16% of them found once; the top ten carry more than 2%. Sample: PBMCs or a T cell subset sorted from them (not recorded which). V gene TRBV20-1 combines with J gene TRBJ1-6; D call uncertain. This clonotype originated in an adult woman who had mild COVID-19 (a few samples of this study predate the infection). Cell type and time point are not known. CDR3 loop: CSARASGTYNSPLHF. The CDR3 DNA follows: TGCAGTGCTAGAGCCTCAGGAACCTATAATTCACCCCTCCACTTT.